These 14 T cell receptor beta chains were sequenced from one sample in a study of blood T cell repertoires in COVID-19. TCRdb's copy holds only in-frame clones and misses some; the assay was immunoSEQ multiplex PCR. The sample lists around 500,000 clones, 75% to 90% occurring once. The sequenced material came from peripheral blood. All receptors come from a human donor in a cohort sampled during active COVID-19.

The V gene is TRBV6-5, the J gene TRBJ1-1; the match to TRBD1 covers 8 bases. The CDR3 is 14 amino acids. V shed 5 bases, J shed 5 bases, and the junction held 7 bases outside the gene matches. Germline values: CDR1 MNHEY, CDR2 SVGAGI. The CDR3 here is CASSQDREGTEAFF. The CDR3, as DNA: TGTGCCAGCAGTCAGGACAGGGAAGGGACTGAAGCTTTCTTT.

The CDR3 nucleotides read TGTGCCAGCAGCGAGGGCACAGGGGAACCCCTTTACGAGCAGTACTTC. Its protein is CASSEGTGEPLYEQYF. V and J are TRBV9 and TRBJ2-7, with 7 bases aligning to TRBD1. With 3 bases clipped from V and 4 bases from J, the junction kept 13 bases outside the gene matches. In germline, CDR1 is SGDLS, CDR2 YYNGEE. The CDR3 contains 16 residues.

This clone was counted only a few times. CDR3 DNA: TGTGCCAGCAGCGCAGGGGACGCAGGAATTGAAGCTTTCTTT. The encoded protein is CASSAGDAGIEAFF. The V call is TRBV9, the J call TRBJ1-1; tentatively, D is TRBD1 (6 bases). V lost 3 bases to trimming and J lost 7 bases, with 16 bases between them. The CDR3 runs to 14 residues. CDR1 SGDLS and CDR2 YYNGEE come from the germline V gene.

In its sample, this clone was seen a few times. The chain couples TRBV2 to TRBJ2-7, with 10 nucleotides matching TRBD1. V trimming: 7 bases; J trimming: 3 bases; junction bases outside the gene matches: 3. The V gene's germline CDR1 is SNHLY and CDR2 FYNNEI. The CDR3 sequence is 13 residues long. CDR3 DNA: TGTGCCAGCACCTGGGACAGGGGCTACGAGCAGTACTTC. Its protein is CASTWDRGYEQYF.

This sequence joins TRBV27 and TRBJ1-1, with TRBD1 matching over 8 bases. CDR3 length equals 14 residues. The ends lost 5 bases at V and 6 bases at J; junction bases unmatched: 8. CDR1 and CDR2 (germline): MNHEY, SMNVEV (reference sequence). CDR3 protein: CASSPRGRVPEAFF. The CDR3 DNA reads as TGTGCCAGCAGTCCCAGGGGGCGCGTCCCTGAAGCTTTCTTT.

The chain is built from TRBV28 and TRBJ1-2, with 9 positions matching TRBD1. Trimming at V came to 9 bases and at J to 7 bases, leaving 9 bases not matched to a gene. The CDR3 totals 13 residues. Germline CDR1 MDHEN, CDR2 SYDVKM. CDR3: CASLGDRVVGYTF. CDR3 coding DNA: TGTGCCAGTCTGGGGGACAGGGTCGTTGGCTACACCTTC.

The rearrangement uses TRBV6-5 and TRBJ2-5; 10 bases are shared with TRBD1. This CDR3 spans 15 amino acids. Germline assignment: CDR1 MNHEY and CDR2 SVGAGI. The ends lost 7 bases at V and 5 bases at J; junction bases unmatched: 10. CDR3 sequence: CASIKTGGSRETQYF. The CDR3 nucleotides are TGTGCCAGCATTAAGACAGGGGGCTCGCGGGAGACCCAGTACTTC.

CDR3 residues: CASSQESNGRQEQYF. The CDR3 coding sequence is TGTGCCAGCAGCCAAGAATCGAACGGCAGGCAGGAGCAGTACTTC. The chain has TRBV3-1 (or the pseudogene TRBV3-2) and TRBJ2-7; unclear D gene. The ends were cut back, 0 bases at V and 7 bases at J, with 16 bases in the middle. The CDR3 totals 15 residues. Germline CDR1 LGHDT, CDR2 YNNKEL (reference sequence).

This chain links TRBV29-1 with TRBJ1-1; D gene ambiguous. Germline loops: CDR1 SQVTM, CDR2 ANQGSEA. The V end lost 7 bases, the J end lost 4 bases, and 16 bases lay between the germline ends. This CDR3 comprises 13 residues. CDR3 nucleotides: TGCAGCGGCCTCTCGAGGGAGGGCACTGAAGCTTTCTTT. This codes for CSGLSREGTEAFF.

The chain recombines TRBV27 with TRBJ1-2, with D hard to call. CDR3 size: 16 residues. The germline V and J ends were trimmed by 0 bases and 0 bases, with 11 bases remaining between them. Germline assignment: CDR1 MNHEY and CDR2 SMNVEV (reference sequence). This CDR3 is CASSLSSAVANYGYTF. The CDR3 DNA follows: TGTGCCAGCAGTTTATCCAGCGCAGTAGCTAACTATGGCTACACCTTC.

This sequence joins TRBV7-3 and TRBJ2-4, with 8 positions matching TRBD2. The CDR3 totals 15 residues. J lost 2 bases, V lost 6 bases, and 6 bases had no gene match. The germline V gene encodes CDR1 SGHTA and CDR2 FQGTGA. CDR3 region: CASSPSGSSKNIQYF. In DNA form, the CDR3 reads TGTGCCAGCAGTCCGAGCGGGAGTTCCAAAAACATTCAGTACTTC.

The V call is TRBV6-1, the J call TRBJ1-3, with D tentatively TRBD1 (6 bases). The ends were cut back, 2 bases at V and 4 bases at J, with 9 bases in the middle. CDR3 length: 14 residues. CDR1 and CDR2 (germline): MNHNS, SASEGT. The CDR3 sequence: CASSERGKGNTIYF. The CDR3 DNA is TGTGCCAGCAGTGAAAGGGGGAAAGGAAACACCATATATTTT.

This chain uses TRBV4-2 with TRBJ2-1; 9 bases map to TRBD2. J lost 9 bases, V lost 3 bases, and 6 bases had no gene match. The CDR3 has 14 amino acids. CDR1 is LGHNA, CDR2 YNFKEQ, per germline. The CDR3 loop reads CASSHRTSDSEQFF. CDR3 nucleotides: TGTGCCAGCAGCCATAGGACTAGCGATAGTGAGCAGTTCTTC.

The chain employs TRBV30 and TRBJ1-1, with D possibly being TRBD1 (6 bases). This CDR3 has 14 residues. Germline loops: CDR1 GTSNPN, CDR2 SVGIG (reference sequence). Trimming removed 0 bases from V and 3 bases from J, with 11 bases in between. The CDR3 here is CAWSVRGAHTEAFF. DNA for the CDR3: TGTGCCTGGAGTGTACGGGGGGCCCACACTGAAGCTTTCTTT.